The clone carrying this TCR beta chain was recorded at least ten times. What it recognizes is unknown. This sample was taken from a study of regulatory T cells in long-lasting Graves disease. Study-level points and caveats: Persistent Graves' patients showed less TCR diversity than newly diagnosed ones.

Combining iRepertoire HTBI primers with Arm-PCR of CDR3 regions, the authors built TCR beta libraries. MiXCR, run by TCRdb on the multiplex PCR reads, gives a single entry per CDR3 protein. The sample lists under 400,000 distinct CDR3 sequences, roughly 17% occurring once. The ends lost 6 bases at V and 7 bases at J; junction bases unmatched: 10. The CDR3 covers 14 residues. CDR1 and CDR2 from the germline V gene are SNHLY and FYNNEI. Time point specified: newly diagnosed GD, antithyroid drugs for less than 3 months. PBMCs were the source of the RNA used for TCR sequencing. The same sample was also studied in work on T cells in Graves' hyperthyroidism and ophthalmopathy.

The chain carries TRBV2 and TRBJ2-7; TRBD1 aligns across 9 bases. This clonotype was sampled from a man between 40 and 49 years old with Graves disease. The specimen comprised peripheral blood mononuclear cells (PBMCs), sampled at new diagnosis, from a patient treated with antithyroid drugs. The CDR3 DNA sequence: TGTGCCAGCAGAGAACGAGGACAGGGGAGAGAGCAGTACTTC. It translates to CASRERGQGREQYF.